The entry below describes one T cell receptor (beta chain). Original data processing: The authors estimated nucleated cell counts from reference gene primer amplification. The data were produced by immunoSEQ multiplex PCR, yet TCRdb's version contains in-frame clones alone and is incomplete. V, J and clone size are those of that table, while D and trimming were read from the DNA. The sample has 300,000 or so clones; 90% are singletons. CDR3 length: 14 residues. Germline CDR1 SGHTA, CDR2 FQGNSA. Trimming took 2 bases from V and 7 from J, leaving 12 bases between them. The sample originates from a study of blood T cell repertoires in COVID-19.

The sequenced sample was peripheral blood. The chain has TRBV7-2 and TRBJ1-5; maybe TRBD1 (6 bases). The TCR comes from a woman aged 25 to 39 with COVID-19, enrolled during active disease. CDR3 sequence: CASSLRTAQQPQHF. The CDR3 DNA follows: TGTGCCAGCAGCTTACGGACAGCTCAACAGCCCCAGCATTTT.